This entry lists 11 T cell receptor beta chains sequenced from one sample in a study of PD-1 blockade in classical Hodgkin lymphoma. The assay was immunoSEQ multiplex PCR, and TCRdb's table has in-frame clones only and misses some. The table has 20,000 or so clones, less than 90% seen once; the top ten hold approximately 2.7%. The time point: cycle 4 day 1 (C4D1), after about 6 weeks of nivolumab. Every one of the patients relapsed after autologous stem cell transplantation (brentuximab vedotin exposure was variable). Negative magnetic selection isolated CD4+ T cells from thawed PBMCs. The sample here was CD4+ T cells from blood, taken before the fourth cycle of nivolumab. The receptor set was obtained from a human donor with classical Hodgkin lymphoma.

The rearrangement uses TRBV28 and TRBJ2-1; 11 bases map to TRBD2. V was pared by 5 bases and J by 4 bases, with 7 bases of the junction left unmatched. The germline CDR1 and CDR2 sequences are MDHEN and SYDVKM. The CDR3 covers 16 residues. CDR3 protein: CASSPAGLAGYNEQFF. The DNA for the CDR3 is TGTGCCAGCAGTCCCGCCGGACTAGCGGGTTACAATGAGCAGTTCTTC. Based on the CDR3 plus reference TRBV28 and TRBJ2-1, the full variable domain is DVKVTQSSRYLVKRTGEKVFLECVQDMDHENMFWYRQDPGLGLRLIYFSYDVKMKEKGDIPEGYSVSREKKERFSLILESASTNQTSMYLCASSPAGLAGYNEQFFGPGTRLTVL.

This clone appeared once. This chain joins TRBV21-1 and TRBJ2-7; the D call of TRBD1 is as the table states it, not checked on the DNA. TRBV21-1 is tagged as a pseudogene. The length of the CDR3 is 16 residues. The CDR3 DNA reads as TGTGCCAGCAGCAAAGAGGGAAGGGGCCCCCCGGTCGAGCAGTACTTC. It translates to CASSKEGRGPPVEQYF.

The CDR3 loop reads CAIYQGGETQYF. DNA for the CDR3: TGTGCCATCTACCAGGGTGGAGAGACCCAGTACTTC. This chain links TRBV10-3 with TRBJ2-5, with TRBD1 as a possible D gene (5 bases). From germline, CDR1 is ENHRY and CDR2 SYGVKD. Deletions cut 8 bases from V and 4 bases from J, with 11 bases between. This CDR3 comprises 12 residues.

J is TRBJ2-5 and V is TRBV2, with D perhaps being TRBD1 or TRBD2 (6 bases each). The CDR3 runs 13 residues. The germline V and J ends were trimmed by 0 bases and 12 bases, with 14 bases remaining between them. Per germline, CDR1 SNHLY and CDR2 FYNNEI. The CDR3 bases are TGTGCCAGCAGTGAAGCGGTAGGGGGGAAGAAGTACTTC. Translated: CASSEAVGGKKYF. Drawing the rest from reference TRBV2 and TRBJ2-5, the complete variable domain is EPEVTQTPSHQVTQMGQEVILRCVPISNHLYFYWYRQILGQKVEFLVSFYNNEISEKSEIFDDQFSVERPDGSNFTLKIRSTKLEDSAMYFCASSEAVGGKKYFGPGTRLLVL.

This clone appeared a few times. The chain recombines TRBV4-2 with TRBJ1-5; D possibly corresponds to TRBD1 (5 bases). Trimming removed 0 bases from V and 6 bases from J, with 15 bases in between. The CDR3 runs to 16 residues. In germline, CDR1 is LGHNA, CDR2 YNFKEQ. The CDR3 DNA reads TGTGCCAGCAGCCAAGAGCCCCAGGGAAGGGGTCAGCCCCAGCATTTT. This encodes CASSQEPQGRGQPQHF.

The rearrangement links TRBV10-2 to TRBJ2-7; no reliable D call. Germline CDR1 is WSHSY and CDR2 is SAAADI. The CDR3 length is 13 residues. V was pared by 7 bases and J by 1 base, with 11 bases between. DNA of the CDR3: TGCGCCAGCACCCCCCAACTTTCCTACGAGCAGTACTTC. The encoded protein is CASTPQLSYEQYF.

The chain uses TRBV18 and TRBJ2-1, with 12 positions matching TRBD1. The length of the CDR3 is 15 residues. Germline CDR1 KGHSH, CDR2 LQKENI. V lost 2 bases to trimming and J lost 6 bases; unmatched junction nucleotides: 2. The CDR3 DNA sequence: TGTGCCAGCTCACCAACGGGACAGGGGGCCAATGAGCAGTTCTTC. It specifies CASSPTGQGANEQFF.

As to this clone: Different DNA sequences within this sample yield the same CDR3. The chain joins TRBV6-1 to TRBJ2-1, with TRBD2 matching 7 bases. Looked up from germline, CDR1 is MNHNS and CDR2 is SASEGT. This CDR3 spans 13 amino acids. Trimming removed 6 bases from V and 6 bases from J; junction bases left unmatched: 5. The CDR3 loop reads CASRAGAGNEQFF. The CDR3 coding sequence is TGTGCCAGCAGGGCGGGAGCTGGCAATGAGCAGTTCTTC.

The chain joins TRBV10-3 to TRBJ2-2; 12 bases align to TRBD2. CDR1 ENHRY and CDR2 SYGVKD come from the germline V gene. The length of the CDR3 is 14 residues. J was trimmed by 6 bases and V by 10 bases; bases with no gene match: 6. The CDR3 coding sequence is TGTGCCACCGCTCTAGCGGGAGGGTCCGGGGAGCTGTTTTTT. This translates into CATALAGGSGELFF.

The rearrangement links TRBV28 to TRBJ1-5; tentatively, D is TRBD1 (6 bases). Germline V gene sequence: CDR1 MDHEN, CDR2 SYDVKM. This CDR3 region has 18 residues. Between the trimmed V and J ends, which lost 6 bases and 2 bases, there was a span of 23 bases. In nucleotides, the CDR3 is TGTGCCAGCAGCATATCGGTAGGGGTGGGGGGGCGCAATCAGCCCCAGCATTTT. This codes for CASSISVGVGGRNQPQHF.

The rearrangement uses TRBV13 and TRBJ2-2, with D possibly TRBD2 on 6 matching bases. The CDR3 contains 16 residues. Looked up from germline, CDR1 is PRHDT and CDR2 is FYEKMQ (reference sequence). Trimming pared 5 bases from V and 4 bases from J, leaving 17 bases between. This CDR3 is CASSTTTMRGTGELFF. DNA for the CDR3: TGTGCCAGCAGCACCACGACAATGCGGGGCACCGGGGAGCTGTTTTTT. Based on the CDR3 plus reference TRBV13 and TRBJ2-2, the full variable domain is AAGVIQSPRHLIKEKRETATLKCYPIPRHDTVYWYQQGPGQDPQFLISFYEKMQSDKGSIPDRFSAQQFSDYHSELNMSSLELGDSALYFCASSTTTMRGTGELFFGEGSRLTVL.